This TCR beta chain was identified in a study of blood T cell repertoires in COVID-19. The ends were cut back, 1 base at V and 1 base at J, with 7 bases in the middle. The V gene's germline CDR1 is KGHSH and CDR2 LQKENI. The CDR3 runs to 14 residues. Study processing details: Amplifying reference gene primers gave estimates of nucleated cell counts. Repertoires were generated with immunoSEQ multiplex PCR, while TCRdb's copy carries only in-frame clones and drops some. D and trimming were read from the DNA, whereas the V and J calls and clone size are those reported in that table. The top ten clones hold around 11% of a sample with 100,000 to 150,000 clones, approximately 82% of them seen once.

Material: peripheral blood. The genes are TRBV18 and TRBJ1-2, with D tentatively TRBD1 (6 bases). This TCR was sampled from a man in his 60s with acute or convalescent COVID-19. CDR3 in DNA: TGTGCCAGCTCACCACAGGACAGTAACTATGGCTACACCTTC. Translated: CASSPQDSNYGYTF.